The 14 T cell receptor beta chains presented below share a single source sample, sequenced in a study of OX40 agonist ivuxolimab in advanced cancers. Using immunoSEQ multiplex PCR, the repertoire was profiled, and TCRdb retains in-frame clones only, with some absent. The data contain tens of thousands of clones, around nine tenths of them singletons. Sequenced here: CD4+ or CD8+ T cells sorted from blood, sampled in a trial of the OX40 agonist ivuxolimab. The receptor set was obtained from an adult with an advanced solid tumor such as melanoma, head and neck, liver or kidney cancer.

The gene calls are TRBV14 and TRBJ2-7, with D uncertain. V was shortened by 4 bases and J by 6 bases, with 13 bases between the two germline ends. The germline V gene encodes CDR1 SGHDN and CDR2 FVKESK. The CDR3 runs to 13 residues. The CDR3, as DNA: TGTGCCAGCAGCCTCGGCGTCCCAGGCGAGCAGTACTTC. It translates to CASSLGVPGEQYF.

This clone was counted once. The chain uses TRBV7-6 and TRBJ2-5, with D perhaps TRBD2 (5 bases). The V and J ends lost 4 bases and 5 bases respectively, with 17 bases between them. Germline CDR1 is SGHVS and CDR2 is FNYEAQ. The CDR3 totals 15 residues. CDR3 in amino acids: CASSSGRWERETQYF. The CDR3 DNA reads as TGTGCCAGCAGCTCCGGACGTTGGGAGAGGGAGACCCAGTACTTC.

The rearrangement joins TRBV27 to TRBJ2-2; no clear D gene. CDR1 and CDR2 (germline): MNHEY, SMNVEV (reference sequence). Trimming cost V 5 bases and J 5 bases, with 9 bases left between them. CDR3 length equals 13 residues. The CDR3 DNA reads as TGTGCCAGCAGTCGTAAGGGAACCGGGGAGCTGTTTTTT. Its translation: CASSRKGTGELFF.

V usage is TRBV11-1 and J usage is TRBJ2-5; D is unresolved. The CDR3 contains 13 residues. The V gene's germline CDR1 is SGHAT and CDR2 FQDESV (reference sequence). Trimming left V 3 bases short and J 3 bases short, with 8 bases between. CDR3 DNA sequence: TGTGCCAGCAGCTTTAACGGCAAAGAGACCCAGTACTTC. Translated: CASSFNGKETQYF.

This CDR3 is CASSPTSIKTGRAYNEQFF. The CDR3 region has the DNA TGTGCCAGCAGCCCAACCTCTATAAAGACAGGCAGAGCCTACAATGAGCAGTTCTTC. The chain is built from TRBV14 and TRBJ2-1, with a possible D match to TRBD1 (6 bases). Between the trimmed V and J ends, which lost 4 bases and 2 bases, there was a span of 24 bases. This CDR3 spans 19 amino acids. CDR1 and CDR2 from the germline V gene are SGHDN and FVKESK. The variable domain in full, with the rest retrieved from reference TRBV14 and TRBJ2-1, is EAGVTQFPSHSVIEKGQTVTLRCDPISGHDNLYWYRRVMGKEIKFLLHFVKESKQDESGMPNNRFLAERTGGTYSTLKVQPAELEDSGVYFCASSPTSIKTGRAYNEQFFGPGTRLTVL.

The gene calls are TRBV6-5 and TRBJ1-4; the match to TRBD1 covers 8 bases. V lost 4 bases and J lost 3; bases outside the gene matches: 4. Looked up from germline, CDR1 is MNHEY and CDR2 is SVGAGI. The CDR3 is 15 amino acids. The chain's CDR3 is CASSFPQGANEKLFF. For the CDR3, the DNA is TGTGCCAGCAGTTTTCCACAGGGGGCTAATGAAAAACTGTTTTTT.

In its sample, this clone was seen a few times. This chain connects TRBV10-2 to TRBJ2-5; D is tentatively TRBD1 or TRBD2 (5 bases each). Trimming cost V 7 bases and J 3 bases, with 12 bases left between them. Germline CDR1 reads WSHSY; CDR2 reads SAAADI. This CDR3 has 13 amino acids. The CDR3 bases are TGCGCCAGCACGCCTGGGACGAAAGAGACCCAGTACTTC. Its protein is CASTPGTKETQYF.

V is TRBV2 and J is TRBJ2-5, with D perhaps TRBD1 (6 bases). Germline V lookup: CDR1 SNHLY, CDR2 FYNNEI. This CDR3 contains 14 residues. The V end was cut by 6 bases, the J end by 3 bases, with 14 bases between. The CDR3 sequence: CASSVVAGEETQYF. CDR3 coding DNA: TGTGCCAGCAGCGTTGTGGCAGGGGAAGAGACCCAGTACTTC. Looking up the rest from reference TRBV2 and TRBJ2-5 gives the full variable domain: EPEVTQTPSHQVTQMGQEVILRCVPISNHLYFYWYRQILGQKVEFLVSFYNNEISEKSEIFDDQFSVERPDGSNFTLKIRSTKLEDSAMYFCASSVVAGEETQYFGPGTRLLVL.

The CDR3 DNA sequence: TGTGCCAGCAAACAAGGACAGGTCCATCAGCCCCAGCATTTT. This codes for CASKQGQVHQPQHF. The chain recombines TRBV6-1 with TRBJ1-5; 7 nucleotides agree with TRBD1. Germline-derived CDR1 and CDR2 are MNHNS and SASEGT. The junction had 8 bases not matched to a gene; V was cut back by 7 bases and J by 5 bases. The CDR3 length is 14 residues.

This chain links TRBV10-3 with TRBJ2-5, with D maybe TRBD1 (5 bases). This CDR3 has 14 residues. Trimming cost V 2 bases and J 1 base, with 8 bases left between them. From germline, CDR1 is ENHRY and CDR2 SYGVKD. The DNA of the CDR3 is TGTGCCATCAGTGAGGTCACAGGCCAAGAGACCCAGTACTTC. Its protein product is CAISEVTGQETQYF.

The rearrangement links TRBV7-2 to TRBJ2-7; 12 positions agree with TRBD2. The CDR3 is made up of 14 amino acids. The V segment lost 4 bases and the J segment 5 bases; nucleotides outside the gene matches: 3. Germline assignment: CDR1 SGHTA and CDR2 FQGNSA. The CDR3 bases are TGTGCCAGCAGCTCAGGACTAGCGGGAAACGAGCAGTACTTC. Translation: CASSSGLAGNEQYF.

The genes are TRBV10-3 and TRBJ2-3, with TRBD2 identical over 13 bases. The germline gives CDR1 ENHRY, CDR2 SYGVKD. This CDR3 has 18 amino acids. The V gene end was trimmed by 11 bases and the J gene end by 2 bases; junction bases not matched to a gene: 16. For the CDR3, the DNA is TGTGCCGTTACTACTAGCGGGAGGGCCTTTATCTCCACAGATACGCAGTATTTT. This gives the protein CAVTTSGRAFISTDTQYF.

This clone appeared a single time. This chain links TRBV11-2 with TRBJ2-5; D unresolved. Per the germline V gene, CDR1 is SGHAT and CDR2 is FQNNGV. Trimming cost V 0 bases and J 9 bases, with 11 bases left between them. The CDR3 runs 13 residues. CDR3 amino acids: CASSLDPRGPQYF. The CDR3 bases are TGTGCCAGCAGCTTAGATCCCAGAGGTCCCCAGTACTTC.

The rearrangement uses TRBV2 and TRBJ1-3; maybe TRBD1 (6 bases). The germline V gene has CDR1 SNHLY and CDR2 FYNNEI. The V end lost 3 bases, the J end lost 0 bases, and 21 bases lay between the germline ends. This CDR3 region has 19 residues. The CDR3 protein is CASSDPIKGQWSSGNTIYF. CDR3 sequence (DNA): TGTGCCAGCAGTGACCCAATCAAAGGACAGTGGAGCTCTGGAAACACCATATATTTT.